These 30 T cell receptor beta chains originate from one sample sequenced in a study of blood T cell repertoires in COVID-19 (dated by TCRdb to 2018 to 2020). Library creation used the immunoSEQ multiplex PCR assay. TCRdb re-hosts the immuneACCESS table, in-frame sequences only. Its copies lack some clones; in the studies checked, an unresolved V gene accounts for under half of them, and the cause for the rest is not known. Within this sample are 370,000 or so clones, with roughly 86% of them counted one time only. The leading ten clones occupy 1% to 1.5% of the sample. What was sequenced was PBMCs or T cells enriched from blood (not recorded which). The receptors shown here come from a young man who had recovered from COVID-19.

A remark on this clone: Other DNA sequences in this specimen translate into the identical CDR3. This chain connects TRBV27 to TRBJ1-1; no firm D call. The CDR3 consists of 13 residues. V was shortened by 1 base and J by 1 base, with 4 bases between the two germline ends. Germline V gene lookup returns CDR1 MNHEY and CDR2 SMNVEV (reference sequence). DNA of the CDR3: TGTGCCAGCAGTTTATACAGGAACACTGAAGCTTTCTTT. Amino acids: CASSLYRNTEAFF.

The chain combines TRBV3-1 (or the pseudogene TRBV3-2) with TRBJ2-7; possible D gene TRBD2, 6 bases. V lost 1 base, J lost 3 bases, and 13 bases lay in between. CDR1 and CDR2 (germline): LGHDT, YNNKEL (reference sequence). The CDR3 covers 15 residues. CDR3 amino acids: CASSQASGSGYEQYF. In DNA, the CDR3 is TGTGCCAGCAGCCAAGCTTCCGGGAGCGGCTACGAGCAGTACTTC.

This chain connects TRBV21-1 to TRBJ2-7; the D call TRBD2 from the table was never checked on the DNA. TRBV21-1 is flagged as a pseudogene. The length of the CDR3 is 12 residues. The CDR3 DNA sequence: TGTGCCAGCAGTGGCGGGTACTACGAGCAGTACTTC. Translated: CASSGGYYEQYF.

The J gene is TRBJ2-2, the V gene TRBV9; D is possibly TRBD1 (6 bases). Germline CDR1 and CDR2: SGDLS and YYNGEE. V was shortened by 4 bases and J by 4 bases, with 14 bases between the two germline ends. This CDR3 contains 15 residues. The CDR3 nucleotides are TGTGCCAGCAGCCGTGAGGGGGATCGCACCGGGGAGCTGTTTTTT. It encodes CASSREGDRTGELFF.

As concerns this clone: A much larger clone differs from this one at a single base, so this may be a read error. This chain uses TRBV12-3 or TRBV12-4 with TRBJ1-2; no clear D. Trimming cost V 6 bases and J 3 bases, with 5 bases left between them. The CDR3 totals 11 residues. CDR3 coding DNA: TGTGCCAGCAGCCGGGACTATGGCTACACCTTC. It translates to CASSRDYGYTF.

The gene calls are TRBV12-3 or TRBV12-4 and TRBJ2-2; possibly TRBD1 for D (6 bases). Trimming pared 6 bases from V and 6 bases from J, leaving 11 bases between. This CDR3 contains 13 residues. CDR3: CASSQQGAGELFF. The CDR3 DNA reads TGTGCCAGCAGCCAACAGGGAGCCGGGGAGCTGTTTTTT.

V usage is TRBV6-1 and J usage is TRBJ1-2, with 7 positions matching TRBD1. The CDR3 spans 15 residues. Germline V gene data show CDR1 as MNHNS and CDR2 as SASEGT. With V trimmed by 3 bases and J by 7 bases, 11 bases remained unmatched. The CDR3 DNA sequence: TGTGCCAGCAGTGAGGTCCGAGGGGGCGCGGGTGGCTACACCTTC. This sequence encodes CASSEVRGGAGGYTF.

This chain connects TRBV9 to TRBJ2-2; TRBD1 matches at 8 bases. The length of the CDR3 is 15 residues. With V trimmed by 4 bases and J by 2 bases, 4 bases remained unmatched. Germline V gene sequence: CDR1 SGDLS, CDR2 YYNGEE. The CDR3 region is CASSPTGVNTGELFF. The CDR3 nucleotides are TGTGCCAGCAGCCCGACAGGGGTTAACACCGGGGAGCTGTTTTTT. The full variable domain, rest sourced from reference TRBV9 and TRBJ2-2, is DSGVTQTPKHLITATGQRVTLRCSPRSGDLSVYWYQQSLDQGLQFLIQYYNGEERAKGNILERFSAQQFPDLHSELNLSSLELGDSALYFCASSPTGVNTGELFFGEGSRLTVL.

The V gene is TRBV19, the J gene TRBJ1-6; D not certain. The CDR3 consists of 14 residues. V lost 3 bases and J lost 7, with 10 bases in between. CDR1 LNHDA and CDR2 SQIVND come from the germline V gene (reference sequence). The CDR3 is CASSISRSNSPLHF. DNA for the CDR3: TGTGCCAGTAGTATTTCCCGGTCCAATTCACCCCTCCACTTT.

The chain joins TRBV5-1 to TRBJ2-5, with 10 positions matching TRBD1. This CDR3 is 15 amino acids long. The germline V gene has CDR1 SGHRS and CDR2 YFSETQ. Trimming cost V 3 bases and J 0 bases; bases outside gene matches: 2. CDR3 in amino acids: CASSSGQGNQETQYF. The DNA for the CDR3 is TGCGCCAGCAGCTCGGGACAGGGGAACCAAGAGACCCAGTACTTC.

The chain employs TRBV2 and TRBJ1-1, with a tentative D call TRBD1 (5 bases). This CDR3 spans 13 amino acids. Trimming pared 6 bases from V and 6 bases from J, leaving 14 bases between. Germline lookup yields CDR1 SNHLY and CDR2 FYNNEI. CDR3 amino acids: CASRILSGAEAFF. CDR3 DNA sequence: TGTGCCAGCAGAATTTTATCGGGGGCTGAAGCTTTCTTT.

This chain joins TRBV27 and TRBJ2-1, with 9 positions matching TRBD1. J gave up 6 bases and V 5 bases, and 2 bases lay outside the gene matches. Per germline, CDR1 MNHEY and CDR2 SMNVEV (reference sequence). CDR3 length: 13 amino acids. The CDR3 loop is CASSQGQGNEQFF. CDR3 sequence (DNA): TGTGCCAGCAGTCAGGGACAGGGCAATGAGCAGTTCTTC.

V and J are TRBV9 and TRBJ1-2; 10 nucleotides align to TRBD1. The germline CDR1 and CDR2 sequences are SGDLS and YYNGEE. Trimming cost V 1 base and J 1 base; bases outside gene matches: 10. This CDR3 comprises 18 residues. The CDR3 spells CASSVTPGQGDLNYGYTF. The DNA for the CDR3 is TGTGCCAGCAGCGTAACCCCAGGACAGGGGGATCTTAACTATGGCTACACCTTC. The variable domain in full, completed from reference TRBV9 and TRBJ1-2, reads DSGVTQTPKHLITATGQRVTLRCSPRSGDLSVYWYQQSLDQGLQFLIQYYNGEERAKGNILERFSAQQFPDLHSELNLSSLELGDSALYFCASSVTPGQGDLNYGYTFGSGTRLTVV.

The chain employs TRBV10-1 and TRBJ1-1; the match to TRBD1 covers 7 bases. Unmatched junction bases numbered 4, after V lost 3 bases and J lost 3 bases. Germline assignment: CDR1 WNHNN and CDR2 SYGVQD (reference sequence). This CDR3 contains 14 residues. DNA for the CDR3: TGCGCCAGCAGTGACCACAGGGGAGACACTGAAGCTTTCTTT. Residues: CASSDHRGDTEAFF.

The gene calls are TRBV9 and TRBJ1-4; no firm D call. Germline assignment: CDR1 SGDLS and CDR2 YYNGEE. V was cut by 3 bases and J by 4 bases, with 10 bases left in between. The CDR3 is 14 amino acids. The CDR3 coding sequence is TGTGCCAGCAGCGAGGGAGGTTTTAATGAAAAACTGTTTTTT. Residues: CASSEGGFNEKLFF. The whole variable domain, filled in from reference TRBV9 and TRBJ1-4, reads DSGVTQTPKHLITATGQRVTLRCSPRSGDLSVYWYQQSLDQGLQFLIQYYNGEERAKGNILERFSAQQFPDLHSELNLSSLELGDSALYFCASSEGGFNEKLFFGSGTQLSVL.

The chain couples TRBV9 to TRBJ1-1; possible D gene TRBD1, 5 bases. Germline V gene lookup returns CDR1 SGDLS and CDR2 YYNGEE. The length of the CDR3 is 14 residues. Trimming shortened V by 2 bases and J by 0 bases, and 8 bases separated the two germline ends. CDR3 loop: CASSVDNLNTEAFF. CDR3 DNA: TGTGCCAGCAGCGTGGACAACTTGAACACTGAAGCTTTCTTT.

Notes on this clone: At the DNA level, this CDR3 is encoded by other sequences in the same sample as well. The V and J genes are TRBV6-5 and TRBJ1-5; no clear D. The CDR3 has 11 amino acids. Trimming cost V 6 bases and J 4 bases, with 4 bases left between them. Germline CDR1 is MNHEY and CDR2 is SVGAGI. The DNA for the CDR3 is TGTGCCAGCAGCCTTAATCAGCCCCAGCATTTT. Encoded protein: CASSLNQPQHF.

The genes are TRBV19 and TRBJ2-5; 8 bases are shared with TRBD2. Germline V gene lookup returns CDR1 LNHDA and CDR2 SQIVND (reference sequence). Losses at the gene ends were 7 bases for V and 7 bases for J; bases not matched to a gene: 8. This CDR3 is built from 13 residues. The CDR3 spells CASNDGGAGTQYF. DNA of the CDR3: TGTGCCAGTAATGACGGGGGGGCCGGGACCCAGTACTTC.

CDR3 region: CASSGEPAGDNSPLHF. The CDR3 coding sequence is TGTGCCAGCAGCGGTGAGCCCGCGGGGGATAATTCACCCCTCCACTTT. V and J are TRBV7-9 and TRBJ1-6, with D possibly being TRBD1 (5 bases). V was cut by 5 bases and J by 5 bases, with 16 bases left in between. This CDR3 is built from 16 residues. Looked up from germline, CDR1 is SEHNR and CDR2 is FQNEAQ (reference sequence).

The chain is built from TRBV7-9 and TRBJ2-4; 8 bases match TRBD1. V shed 5 bases and J 1 base; nucleotides not matched to a gene: 7. The germline CDR1 and CDR2 sequences are SEHNR and FQNEAQ (reference sequence). The CDR3 is 16 amino acids. CDR3 region: CASSLGQGRAKNIQYF. The DNA of the CDR3 is TGTGCCAGCAGCCTTGGACAGGGCCGGGCCAAAAACATTCAGTACTTC.

The CDR3: CASSPREGPRETQYF. The CDR3 bases are TGTGCCAGCAGCCCCAGGGAGGGGCCTAGGGAGACCCAGTACTTC. This chain links TRBV7-9 with TRBJ2-5, with TRBD2 identical over 7 bases. The germline V gene encodes CDR1 SEHNR and CDR2 FQNEAQ (reference sequence). This CDR3 has 15 amino acids. The trim removed 5 bases at V and 5 bases at J, leaving 11 bases unmatched.

With regard to this clone: The sample carries other DNA sequences with the same CDR3. The chain couples TRBV14 to TRBJ1-1; D unclear. The germline gives CDR1 SGHDN, CDR2 FVKESK. CDR3 length: 13 amino acids. V lost 4 bases and J 1 base, leaving 7 bases between the germline ends. The CDR3 spells CASSPLRNTEAFF. The CDR3 DNA reads TGTGCCAGCAGCCCGTTGAGGAACACTGAAGCTTTCTTT.

The chain carries TRBV7-9 and TRBJ1-4; D uncertain. CDR1 is SEHNR and CDR2 is FQNEAQ in the germline V gene (reference sequence). The CDR3 consists of 14 residues. With 1 base removed from V and 8 bases from J, the gap between germline ends came to 11 bases. This CDR3 is CASSLGGYQEKLFF. Here the CDR3 DNA reads TGTGCCAGCAGCTTAGGAGGTTATCAGGAAAAACTGTTTTTT.

The J gene is TRBJ1-2, the V gene TRBV7-9; D is possibly TRBD1 (6 bases). CDR3 length equals 15 residues. V lost 0 bases, J lost 4 bases, and 12 bases lay in between. Germline-derived CDR1 and CDR2 are SEHNR and FQNEAQ (reference sequence). The CDR3 protein is CASSLADRRSYGYTF. The CDR3 nucleotides read TGTGCCAGCAGCTTAGCCGACAGGCGCAGCTATGGCTACACCTTC.

The chain employs TRBV5-4 and TRBJ1-2; a weak D match, TRBD1 (5 bases). Germline lookup yields CDR1 SGHNT and CDR2 YYREEE (reference sequence). The CDR3 consists of 13 residues. The V and J ends lost 4 bases and 2 bases respectively, with 9 bases between them. CDR3 protein: CASSQEGNYGYTF. The CDR3 DNA reads as TGTGCCAGCAGCCAGGAGGGGAACTATGGCTACACCTTC.

V gene TRBV5-1 combines with J gene TRBJ2-1; D is possibly TRBD1 (7 bases). V shed 0 bases and J shed 0 bases, with 19 bases lying between them. The CDR3 is 19 residues long. Germline CDR1 reads SGHRS; CDR2 reads YFSETQ. CDR3 sequence reads: CASSLAGGTAPSSYNEQFF. The CDR3 DNA reads TGCGCCAGCAGCTTGGCCGGAGGGACAGCTCCAAGCTCCTACAATGAGCAGTTCTTC.

This clone was detected only once. The gene calls are TRBV18 and TRBJ1-1; no firm D call. V was clipped by 1 base and J by 0 bases, with 6 bases between them. Germline V gene lookup returns CDR1 KGHSH and CDR2 LQKENI. This CDR3 contains 14 residues. CDR3 amino acids: CASSPQHMNTEAFF. As DNA, the CDR3 is TGTGCCAGCTCACCACAGCATATGAACACTGAAGCTTTCTTT.

The V gene is TRBV30, the J gene TRBJ1-5; the D gene is possibly TRBD1 (5 bases). The CDR3 is 14 residues long. V was pared by 0 bases and J by 2 bases, with 8 bases between. Germline V gene data show CDR1 as GTSNPN and CDR2 as SVGIG (reference sequence). CDR3 bases: TGTGCCTGGAGTGTACAACAGGGCAATCAGCCCCAGCATTTT. Translated: CAWSVQQGNQPQHF.

This clone was seen a single time. The chain joins TRBV4-1 to TRBJ1-2, with D possibly matching TRBD1 (6 bases). This CDR3 is built from 14 residues. Between the trimmed V and J ends, which lost 1 base and 3 bases, there was a span of 9 bases. In germline, CDR1 is MGHRA, CDR2 YSYEKL. This chain's CDR3 is CASSQVTGDYGYTF. CDR3 nucleotide sequence: TGCGCCAGCAGCCAAGTGACAGGTGACTATGGCTACACCTTC.

The rearrangement uses TRBV9 and TRBJ1-4, with TRBD1 as a possible D gene (6 bases). There are 17 residues in the CDR3. Trimming took 4 bases from V and 1 from J, leaving 17 bases between them. CDR1 and CDR2 (germline): SGDLS, YYNGEE. CDR3 residues: CASSSTGFLQTNEKLFF. In DNA form, the CDR3 reads TGTGCCAGCAGCTCGACAGGATTTCTTCAAACTAATGAAAAACTGTTTTTT.